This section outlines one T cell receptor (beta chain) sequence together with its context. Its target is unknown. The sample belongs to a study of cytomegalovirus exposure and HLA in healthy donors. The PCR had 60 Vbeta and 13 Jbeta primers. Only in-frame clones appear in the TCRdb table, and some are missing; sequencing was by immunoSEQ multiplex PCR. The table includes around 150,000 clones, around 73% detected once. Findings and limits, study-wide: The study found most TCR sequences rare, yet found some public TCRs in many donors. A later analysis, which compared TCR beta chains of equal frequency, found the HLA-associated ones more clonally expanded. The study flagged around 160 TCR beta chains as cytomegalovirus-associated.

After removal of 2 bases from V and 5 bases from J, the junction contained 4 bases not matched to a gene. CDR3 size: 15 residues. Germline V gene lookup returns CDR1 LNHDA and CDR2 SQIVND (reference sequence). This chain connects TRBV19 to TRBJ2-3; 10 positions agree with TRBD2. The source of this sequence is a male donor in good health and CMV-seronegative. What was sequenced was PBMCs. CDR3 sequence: CASSIKRGGGDTQYF. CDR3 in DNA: TGTGCCAGTAGTATAAAGCGGGGGGGTGGAGATACGCAGTATTTT.